The rows below give T cell receptor beta chains drawn from one sample of a study of cytomegalovirus exposure and HLA in healthy donors. TCRdb keeps only in-frame clones here, not all; method: immunoSEQ multiplex PCR. The sample carries about 74,000 clones, more than 65% recorded once. Sequences were obtained from PBMCs. The receptors derive from a woman aged 40 to 50 in good health and CMV-seropositive. Each CDR3 is given with its conserved first and last residue. The D gene is left open where the match is weak. Where a row states a size, it is once, few, many or the class of an expanded clone; other rows omit it.

>TRBV10-3|once|.|TRBJ2-5
TGTGCCATCAGTGGGAAGTCCCGCCCGGGTGAGACCCAGTACTTC
CAISGKSRPGETQYF
>TRBV5-1|.|TRBD2|TRBJ2-1
TGCGCCAGCAGCTTACTAGCGGGAACAAACAATGAGCAGTTCTTC
CASSLLAGTNNEQFF
>TRBV4-3|.|.|TRBJ1-4
TGCGCCAGCAGCCAAGAGGGGGCCTGGGGCAATGAAAAACTGTTTTTT
CASSQEGAWGNEKLFF
>TRBV7-3|.|.|TRBJ2-2
TGTGCCAGCAGCTTACGGGGATATGGTCGGGACACCGGGGAGCTGTTTTTT
CASSLRGYGRDTGELFF
>TRBV6-1|.|.|TRBJ2-5
TGTGCCAGCAGTTCACAGGAACAAGAGACCCAGTACTTC
CASSSQEQETQYF
>TRBV19|.|TRBD1|TRBJ1-2
TGTGCCAGTAGTAAACACTCACAGGGGGACTATGGCTACACCTTC
CASSKHSQGDYGYTF
>TRBV28|.|.|TRBJ1-2
TGTGCCAGCAGCCCAGCCCAGGGTGGTGGAGCCTATGGCTACACCTTC
CASSPAQGGGAYGYTF
>TRBV6-1|.|.|TRBJ1-4
TGTGCCAGCAGTAGTAGACAAGCAACTAATGAAAAACTGTTTTTT
CASSSRQATNEKLFF
>TRBV7-2|.|TRBD2|TRBJ2-3
TGTGCCAGCAGCCCCACTAGCGGCCACACAGATACGCAGTATTTT
CASSPTSGHTDTQYF
>TRBV7-2|.|TRBD1|TRBJ2-5
TGTGCCAGCAGCTTAGACACCCACAGGGGGGAGACCCAGTACTTC
CASSLDTHRGETQYF
>TRBV7-2|few|TRBD2|TRBJ2-2
TGTGCCAGCAGCTTGGGAGGGTCCGGGGAGCTGTTTTTT
CASSLGGSGELFF
>TRBV7-9|.|TRBD1|TRBJ1-4
TGTGCCAGCAGCTTGGGGGATAGGGGGCCCGTTGAAAAACTGTTTTTT
CASSLGDRGPVEKLFF
>TRBV5-1|.|.|TRBJ2-1
TGCGCCAGCAGCTTAAGTCCTACGGGGTACAATGAGCAGTTCTTC
CASSLSPTGYNEQFF
>TRBV2|.|.|TRBJ1-1
TGTGCCAGCAGTGGGGGGCCTATATCGAACACTGAAGCTTTCTTT
CASSGGPISNTEAFF
>TRBV7-9|.|.|TRBJ2-5
TGTGCCAGCAGCCAATTGTGGGCCCAAGAGACCCAGTACTTC
CASSQLWAQETQYF
>TRBV19|.|TRBD2|TRBJ2-1
TGTGCCAGTAGCCGGACTAGCGGGAGGGCCGGTATTGAGCAGTTCTTC
CASSRTSGRAGIEQFF
>TRBV5-6|medium-sized|TRBD1|TRBJ1-2
TGTGCCAGCAGCCCGGGACAGGGGGATGGCTACACCTTC
CASSPGQGDGYTF
>TRBV30|.|.|TRBJ1-2
TGTGCCTGGACTACGACTAACTATGGCTACACCTTC
CAWTTTNYGYTF
>TRBV28|.|.|TRBJ1-2
TGTGCCAGCAAGGGAGGGTCTAACTATGGCTACACCTTC
CASKGGSNYGYTF
>TRBV5-1|.|TRBD2|TRBJ2-7
TGCGCCAGCAGCCCGGCCGGGGGGAGCCTACGCGCGGTAGACTTC
CASSPAGGSLRAVDF
>TRBV30|.|.|TRBJ2-7
TGTGCCTGGAGTCCATTCTACCAGCGTACGGCCGTCTACGAGCAGTACTTC
CAWSPFYQRTAVYEQYF
>TRBV9|.|TRBD1|TRBJ1-1
TGTGCCAGCAGCGTTGACAGGGACACTGAAGCTTTCTTT
CASSVDRDTEAFF
>TRBV28|few|TRBD2|TRBJ2-1
TGTGCCAGCAGTTCCAACTCTCAATTCGGCGGGGGAGGAAATGAGCAGTTCTTC
CASSSNSQFGGGGNEQFF
>TRBV7-9|.|.|TRBJ2-3
TGTGCCAGCAGGTTGGGAGGTGGGACAGATACGCAGTATTTT
CASRLGGGTDTQYF
>TRBV27|.|TRBD1|TRBJ1-3
TGTGCCAGCAGTCTGACAGGGTCCTTGGGAAACACCATATATTTT
CASSLTGSLGNTIYF
>TRBV4-2|.|.|TRBJ2-7
TGTGCCAGCAGCCAAGATTATAGGAGGGAGAGCGAGCAGTACTTC
CASSQDYRRESEQYF
>TRBV6-5|once|TRBD1|TRBJ2-3
TGTGCCAGCAGTATTCGGACAGGGACGGATACGCAGTATTTT
CASSIRTGTDTQYF
>TRBV7-7|once|TRBD2|TRBJ2-5
TGTGCTAGCAGCTTAGGGTTCGCGGGGGGGCTCCAAGAGACCCAGTACTTC
CASSLGFAGGLQETQYF
>TRBV7-9|once|TRBD1|TRBJ1-2
TGTGCCAGCAGCACGTCCACAGGGGCGACATGGGGCTACACCTTC
CASSTSTGATWGYTF
>TRBV4-1|few|TRBD1|TRBJ1-5
TGCGCCAGCAGCCAAAACCGGGACAGGGGAATTCAGCCCCAGCATTTT
CASSQNRDRGIQPQHF
>TRBV6-1|.|.|TRBJ1-2
TGTGCCAGCAGCGATAGTGGGGAGGTGTGGGGCTACACCTTC
CASSDSGEVWGYTF
>TRBV6-5|few|.|TRBJ2-1
TGTGCCAGCAGTAAACCCGGAGGTCCCTACAATGAGCAGTTCTTC
CASSKPGGPYNEQFF
>TRBV4-2|.|.|TRBJ1-1
TGTGCCAGCAGCCAAGGTTGGACACTTATGAACACTGAAGCTTTCTTT
CASSQGWTLMNTEAFF
>TRBV5-1|.|.|TRBJ2-4
TGCGCCAGCAGCTTGGGGCAGGGGATAGCCAAAAACATTCAGTACTTC
CASSLGQGIAKNIQYF
>TRBV27|.|TRBD1|TRBJ1-1
TGTGCCAGCAGTCCTAGACAGGGTTATCACACTGAAGCTTTCTTT
CASSPRQGYHTEAFF
>TRBV5-1|.|.|TRBJ1-4
TGCGCCAGCAGCTCTGGGGGGTCAGATGAAAAACTGTTTTTT
CASSSGGSDEKLFF
>TRBV7-9|.|TRBD1|TRBJ1-6
TGTGCCAGCAGCGCCGCCTCCGGGACAGGGAGTTCACCCCTCCACTTT
CASSAASGTGSSPLHF
>TRBV5-5|.|.|TRBJ2-2
TGTGCCAGCAGCTTGGCAGGGGTATTTGACACCGGGGAGCTGTTTTTT
CASSLAGVFDTGELFF
>TRBV5-1|once|.|TRBJ2-3
TGCGCCAGCAGCCCTGGACAGATAAGCACAGATACGCAGTATTTT
CASSPGQISTDTQYF
>TRBV18|.|TRBD2|TRBJ2-3
TGTGCCAGCTCAAAACTAGCGTCAGATACGCAGTATTTT
CASSKLASDTQYF
>TRBV7-2|.|.|TRBJ1-5
TGTGCCAGCAGCTTTCGCAGGAATCAGCCCCAGCATTTT
CASSFRRNQPQHF
>TRBV7-9|few|.|TRBJ2-7
TGTGCCAGCAGCCTTCGACTAGACGAAACCTACGAGCAGTACTTC
CASSLRLDETYEQYF
>TRBV11-2|.|.|TRBJ1-3
TGTGCCAGCAGCTTAGCAGGGTCTGGAAACACCATATATTTT
CASSLAGSGNTIYF
>TRBV7-9|few|TRBD1|TRBJ1-4
TGTGCCAGCAGCCCAGGACAGGGAGGAAGGCCAACTAATGAAAAACTGTTTTTT
CASSPGQGGRPTNEKLFF
>TRBV7-8|many|.|TRBJ1-1
TGTGCCAGCAGCTCAGAATTCATGAACACTGAAGCTTTCTTT
CASSSEFMNTEAFF
>TRBV18|.|TRBD1|TRBJ1-1
TGTGCCAGCTCTCCGACAGGGACGAACACTGAAGCTTTCTTT
CASSPTGTNTEAFF
>TRBV28|.|.|TRBJ2-5
TGTGCCAGCAGTTTATACAGGGAGGGATCAGAGACCCAGTACTTC
CASSLYREGSETQYF
>TRBV5-1|.|TRBD2|TRBJ2-2
TGCGCCAGCAGACCTGGACTAGCGGGCACCGGGGAGCTGTTTTTT
CASRPGLAGTGELFF
>TRBV28|.|.|TRBJ1-1
TGTGCCAGCAGTTTGGTCGGTGAAGCTTTCTTT
CASSLVGEAFF
>TRBV29-1|.|TRBD2|TRBJ2-5
TGCAGCGTTGCGACTAGCGGGGGTCGGGAGACCCAGTACTTC
CSVATSGGRETQYF
>TRBV5-6|few|.|TRBJ1-1
TGTGCCAGCAGCTTACAGGGTGAAGCTTTCTTT
CASSLQGEAFF
>TRBV10-2|.|.|TRBJ2-7
TGCGCCAGCAGTGAGTCATTTTCGGGGGGCGGCTACGAGCAGTACTTC
CASSESFSGGGYEQYF
>TRBV7-2|.|.|TRBJ2-7
TGCGCCAGCAGCCAAGGTCAACACCAGGGGAGCGAGCAGTACTTC
CASSQGQHQGSEQYF
>TRBV6-1|once|.|TRBJ1-6
TGTGCCAGCAGTGACCCGGGGTTCCCCTATAATTCACCCCTCCACTTT
CASSDPGFPYNSPLHF